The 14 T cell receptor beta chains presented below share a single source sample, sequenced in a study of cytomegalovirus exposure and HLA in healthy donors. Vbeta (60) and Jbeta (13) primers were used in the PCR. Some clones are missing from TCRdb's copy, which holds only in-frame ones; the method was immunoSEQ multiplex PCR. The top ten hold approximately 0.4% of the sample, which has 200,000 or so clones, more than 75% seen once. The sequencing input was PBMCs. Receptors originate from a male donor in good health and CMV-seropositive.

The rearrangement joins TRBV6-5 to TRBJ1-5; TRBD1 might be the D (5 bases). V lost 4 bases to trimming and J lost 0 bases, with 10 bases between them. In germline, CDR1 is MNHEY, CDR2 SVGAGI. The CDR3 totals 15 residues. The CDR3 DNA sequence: TGTGCCAGCAGTTCGGGGGTTGGTAGCAATCAGCCCCAGCATTTT. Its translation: CASSSGVGSNQPQHF.

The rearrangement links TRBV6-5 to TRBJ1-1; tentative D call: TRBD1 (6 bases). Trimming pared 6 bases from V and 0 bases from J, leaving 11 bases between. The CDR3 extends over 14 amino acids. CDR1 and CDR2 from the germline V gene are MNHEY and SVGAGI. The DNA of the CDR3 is TGTGCCAGCAGACAGGGCCCCATGAACACTGAAGCTTTCTTT. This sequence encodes CASRQGPMNTEAFF.

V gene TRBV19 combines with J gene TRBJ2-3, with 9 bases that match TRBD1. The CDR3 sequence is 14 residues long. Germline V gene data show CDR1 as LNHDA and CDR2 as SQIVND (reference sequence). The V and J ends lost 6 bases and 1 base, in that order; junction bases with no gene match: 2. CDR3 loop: CASSRDRGTDTQYF. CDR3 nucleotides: TGTGCCAGTAGCCGGGACAGGGGCACAGATACGCAGTATTTT.

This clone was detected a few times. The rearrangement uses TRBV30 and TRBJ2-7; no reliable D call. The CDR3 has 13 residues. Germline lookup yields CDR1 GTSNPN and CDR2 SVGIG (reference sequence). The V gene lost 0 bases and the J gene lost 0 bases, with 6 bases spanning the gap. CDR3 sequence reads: CAWSVGYSYEQYF. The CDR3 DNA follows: TGTGCCTGGAGTGTGGGCTACTCCTACGAGCAGTACTTC.

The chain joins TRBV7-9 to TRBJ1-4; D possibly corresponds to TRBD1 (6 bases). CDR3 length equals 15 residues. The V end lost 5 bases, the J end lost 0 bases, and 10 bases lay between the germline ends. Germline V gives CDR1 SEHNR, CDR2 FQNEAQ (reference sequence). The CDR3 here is CASSGGPATNEKLFF. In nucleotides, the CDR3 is TGTGCCAGCAGCGGGGGCCCTGCAACTAATGAAAAACTGTTTTTT.

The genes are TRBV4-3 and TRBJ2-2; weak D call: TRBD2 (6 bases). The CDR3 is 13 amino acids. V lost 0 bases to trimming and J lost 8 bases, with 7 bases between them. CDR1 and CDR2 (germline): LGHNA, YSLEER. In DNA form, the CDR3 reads TGCGCCAGCAGCCAAGATCTAGCGGGGGAGCTGTTTTTT. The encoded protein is CASSQDLAGELFF.

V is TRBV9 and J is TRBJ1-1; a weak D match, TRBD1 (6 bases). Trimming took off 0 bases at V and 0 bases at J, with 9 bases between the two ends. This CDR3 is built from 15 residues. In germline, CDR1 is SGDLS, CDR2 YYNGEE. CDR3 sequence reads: CASSVEDRLNTEAFF. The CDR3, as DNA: TGTGCCAGCAGCGTAGAGGACAGATTGAACACTGAAGCTTTCTTT.

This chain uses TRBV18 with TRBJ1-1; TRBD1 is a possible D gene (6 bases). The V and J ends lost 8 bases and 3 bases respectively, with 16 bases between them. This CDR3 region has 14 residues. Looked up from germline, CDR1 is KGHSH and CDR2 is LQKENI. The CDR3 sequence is CASRQGQTDTEAFF. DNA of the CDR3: TGTGCCAGCCGGCAAGGACAGACCGACACTGAAGCTTTCTTT. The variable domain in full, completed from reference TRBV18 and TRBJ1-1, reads NAGVMQNPRHLVRRRGQEARLRCSPMKGHSHVYWYRQLPEEGLKFMVYLQKENIIDESGMPKERFSAEFPKEGPSILRIQQVVRGDSAAYFCASRQGQTDTEAFFGQGTRLTVV.

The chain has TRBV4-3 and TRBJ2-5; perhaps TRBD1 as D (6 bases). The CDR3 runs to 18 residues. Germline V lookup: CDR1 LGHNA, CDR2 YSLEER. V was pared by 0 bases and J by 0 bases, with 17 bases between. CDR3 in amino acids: CASSQDGGRGTYQETQYF. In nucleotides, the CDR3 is TGCGCCAGCAGCCAAGATGGTGGCAGGGGCACGTACCAAGAGACCCAGTACTTC.

The CDR3: CASSYGTSQETQYF. The CDR3 bases are TGCGCCAGCAGTTACGGGACATCACAAGAGACCCAGTACTTC. The chain uses TRBV5-1 and TRBJ2-5; D is perhaps TRBD1 (6 bases). V was cut by 5 bases and J by 2 bases, with 13 bases left in between. The CDR3 totals 14 residues. The germline gives CDR1 SGHRS, CDR2 YFSETQ.

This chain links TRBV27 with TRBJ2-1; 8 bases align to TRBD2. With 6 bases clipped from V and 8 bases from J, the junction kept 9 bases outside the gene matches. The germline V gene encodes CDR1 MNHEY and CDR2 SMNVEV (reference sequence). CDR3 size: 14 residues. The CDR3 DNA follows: TGTGCCAGCAGCCCCACCACTAGCGGCCATGAGCAGTTCTTC. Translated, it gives CASSPTTSGHEQFF.

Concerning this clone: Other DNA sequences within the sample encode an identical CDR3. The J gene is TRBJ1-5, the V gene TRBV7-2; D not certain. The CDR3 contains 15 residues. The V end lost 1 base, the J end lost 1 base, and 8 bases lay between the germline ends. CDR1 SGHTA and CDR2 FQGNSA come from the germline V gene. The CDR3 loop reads CASSLVAGSNQPQHF. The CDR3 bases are TGTGCCAGCAGCTTAGTGGCCGGGAGCAATCAGCCCCAGCATTTT. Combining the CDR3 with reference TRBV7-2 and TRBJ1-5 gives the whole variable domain GAGVSQSPSNKVTEKGKDVELRCDPISGHTALYWYRQSLGQGLEFLIYFQGNSAPDKSGLPSDRFSAERTGGSVSTLTIQRTQQEDSAVYLCASSLVAGSNQPQHFGDGTRLSIL.

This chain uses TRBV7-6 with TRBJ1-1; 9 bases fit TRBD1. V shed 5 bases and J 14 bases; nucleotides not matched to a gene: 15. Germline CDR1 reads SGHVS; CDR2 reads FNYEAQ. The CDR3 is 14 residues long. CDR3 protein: CASSLRRTGDLGFF. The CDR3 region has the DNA TGTGCCAGCAGCCTCAGGAGGACAGGGGACTTGGGGTTCTTT.

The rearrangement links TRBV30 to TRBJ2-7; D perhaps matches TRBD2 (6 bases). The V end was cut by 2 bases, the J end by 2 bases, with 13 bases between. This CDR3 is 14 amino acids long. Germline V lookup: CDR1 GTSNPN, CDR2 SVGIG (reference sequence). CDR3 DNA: TGTGCCTGGAGTTTAGCGGAGTTAACCTACGAGCAGTACTTC. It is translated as CAWSLAELTYEQYF. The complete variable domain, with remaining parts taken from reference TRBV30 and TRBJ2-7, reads SQTIHQWPATLVQPVGSPLSLECTVEGTSNPNLYWYRQAAGRGLQLLFYSVGIGQISSEVPQNLSASRPQDRQFILSSKKLLLSDSGFYLCAWSLAELTYEQYFGPGTRLTVT.